The 17 T cell receptor beta chains listed next were all sequenced from one sample in a study of blood T cell repertoires in COVID-19 (TCRdb year 2020). Libraries were constructed by the immunoSEQ multiplex PCR assay. In TCRdb, the immuneACCESS table is reduced to in-frame sequences with V and J assigned. These tables do not hold every clone; where another copy was compared, an unresolved V gene accounts for under half, and the others remain unexplained. The sample contains some 200,000 clones, about 90% of them found a single time. The leading ten clones occupy approximately 3.1% of the sample. Material for sequencing was PBMCs or T cells enriched from blood (not recorded which). These receptors all stem from a woman between 50 and 59 years old in a cohort exposed to, infected with or recovered from COVID-19 (not recorded which).

This clone has only a few counts. CDR3 protein: CASSQDSASGGRTDTQYF. CDR3 nucleotides: TGTGCCAGCAGCCAAGATTCGGCTAGCGGGGGGCGCACAGATACGCAGTATTTT. The chain combines TRBV3-1 (or the pseudogene TRBV3-2) with TRBJ2-3, with 11 bases fitting TRBD2. CDR1 is LGHDT and CDR2 is YNNKEL in the germline V gene (reference sequence). This CDR3 spans 18 amino acids. After removal of 0 bases from V and 1 base from J, the junction contained 6 bases not matched to a gene.

A few counts support this clone. V is TRBV29-1 and J is TRBJ1-2; D not resolved. From germline, CDR1 is SQVTM and CDR2 ANQGSEA. The CDR3 totals 11 residues. V lost 4 bases and J 6 bases, leaving 9 bases between the germline ends. The CDR3 sequence: CSVGLEDGYTF. CDR3 DNA sequence: TGCAGCGTTGGATTAGAGGATGGCTACACCTTC.

The rearrangement links TRBV10-2 to TRBJ1-4, with D unclear. CDR1 and CDR2 (germline): WSHSY, SAAADI. The CDR3 is 15 residues long. Trimming removed 1 base at V and 8 bases at J, with 14 bases between. The CDR3 spells CASSELRGLREKLFF. CDR3 sequence (DNA): TGCGCCAGCAGTGAGTTGAGAGGGTTGCGCGAAAAACTGTTTTTT.

The J gene is TRBJ2-2, the V gene TRBV10-2; 7 bases match TRBD1. Germline CDR1 and CDR2: WSHSY and SAAADI. J gave up 2 bases and V 10 bases, and 19 bases lay outside the gene matches. The CDR3 runs to 18 residues. CDR3 protein: CATRTGINLVSNTGELFF. The CDR3 bases are TGCGCCACCAGGACAGGTATCAACCTTGTCAGTAACACCGGGGAGCTGTTTTTT.

V is TRBV5-6 and J is TRBJ2-5; D is perhaps TRBD1 (5 bases). This CDR3 contains 14 residues. Germline V gene data show CDR1 as SGHDT and CDR2 as YYEEEE. Trimming removed 1 base at V and 3 bases at J, with 10 bases between. CDR3 nucleotide sequence: TGTGCCAGCAGCTTGACAGGTGCCAAAGAGACCCAGTACTTC. Its protein product is CASSLTGAKETQYF.

The genes are TRBV7-9 and TRBJ1-5; weak D call: TRBD1 (6 bases). V was shortened by 4 bases and J by 2 bases, with 9 bases between the two germline ends. This CDR3 is 14 amino acids long. The germline V gene has CDR1 SEHNR and CDR2 FQNEAQ (reference sequence). The CDR3 sequence: CASSSAGGNQPQHF. CDR3 coding DNA: TGTGCCAGCAGCTCAGCAGGGGGCAATCAGCCCCAGCATTTT.

For the CDR3, the DNA is TGTGCCAGTAGTATAGGTAGCCGGCGTAATTCACCCCTCCACTTT. Residues: CASSIGSRRNSPLHF. The chain combines TRBV19 with TRBJ1-6, with no clear D. The CDR3 is 15 amino acids. Germline V gives CDR1 LNHDA, CDR2 SQIVND (reference sequence). Trimming removed 1 base at V and 6 bases at J, with 10 bases between.

The chain is built from TRBV27 and TRBJ2-7, with D tentatively TRBD1 (6 bases). Germline V gene data show CDR1 as MNHEY and CDR2 as SMNVEV (reference sequence). Trimming left V 2 bases short and J 4 bases short, with 24 bases between. There are 18 residues in the CDR3. DNA for the CDR3: TGTGCCAGCAGTTTAAAGTCCAGGGGTAATGAAGCCCCTTACGAGCAGTACTTC. This sequence encodes CASSLKSRGNEAPYEQYF.

The chain links TRBV5-1 to TRBJ2-5, with a tentative D call TRBD1 (6 bases). V was clipped by 3 bases and J by 5 bases, with 17 bases between them. The V gene's germline CDR1 is SGHRS and CDR2 YFSETQ. This CDR3 has 15 amino acids. As DNA, the CDR3 is TGCGCCAGCAGCTCTGCAGGGGAGTTCTGGGAGACCCAGTACTTC. Residues: CASSSAGEFWETQYF.

The chain employs TRBV3-1 (or the pseudogene TRBV3-2) and TRBJ2-3, with 8 bases matching TRBD2. V dropped 4 bases and J dropped 0; count of bases not matched to a gene: 15. Germline V CDR1 and CDR2: LGHDT, YNNKEL (reference sequence). The CDR3 runs to 19 residues. This chain's CDR3 is CASSPLLGGGKTSTDTQYF. The CDR3 DNA is TGTGCCAGCAGCCCATTACTCGGCGGGGGGAAAACTAGCACAGATACGCAGTATTTT.

This chain uses TRBV12-3 or TRBV12-4 with TRBJ1-1, with TRBD1 as a possible D gene (6 bases). V was clipped by 4 bases and J by 11 bases, with 17 bases between them. The CDR3 length is 13 residues. This CDR3 reads CASSSRGFGGAFF. The CDR3 nucleotides are TGTGCCAGCAGTTCTAGGGGGTTTGGAGGCGCTTTCTTT.

This chain links TRBV5-6 with TRBJ1-2; 10 bases align to TRBD1. Losses at the gene ends were 4 bases for V and 4 bases for J; bases not matched to a gene: 13. This CDR3 region has 17 residues. CDR1 SGHDT and CDR2 YYEEEE come from the germline V gene. This CDR3 reads CASSRPGTGAISYGYTF. CDR3 bases: TGTGCCAGCAGCCGCCCGGGGACAGGGGCTATCTCCTATGGCTACACCTTC.

The chain couples TRBV19 to TRBJ2-4, with 7 bases fitting TRBD2. This CDR3 contains 15 residues. After removal of 6 bases from V and 1 base from J, the junction contained 6 bases not matched to a gene. Germline loops: CDR1 LNHDA, CDR2 SQIVND (reference sequence). Here the CDR3 DNA reads TGTGCCAGTAGCCCGGGGGGTTCCGCCAAAAACATTCAGTACTTC. Translation: CASSPGGSAKNIQYF. The full variable domain, completed using reference TRBV19 and TRBJ2-4, is DGGITQSPKYLFRKEGQNVTLSCEQNLNHDAMYWYRQDPGQGLRLIYYSQIVNDFQKGDIAEGYSVSREKKESFPLTVTSAQKNPTAFYLCASSPGGSAKNIQYFGAGTRLSVL.

This rearrangement joins TRBV2 to TRBJ1-1, with 11 bases that match TRBD1. CDR1 is SNHLY, CDR2 FYNNEI, per germline. V trimming: 4 bases; J trimming: 12 bases; junction bases outside the gene matches: 4. This CDR3 has 12 amino acids. CDR3 amino acids: CASSGTGGRSFF. For the CDR3, the DNA is TGTGCCAGCAGTGGGACAGGGGGCCGATCTTTCTTT.

The chain has TRBV2 and TRBJ2-1, with D possibly matching TRBD2 (5 bases). CDR3 length: 14 residues. Germline-derived CDR1 and CDR2 are SNHLY and FYNNEI. The V end was cut by 4 bases, the J end by 2 bases, with 9 bases between. CDR3 sequence reads: CASSVLAPYNEQFF. In DNA, the CDR3 is TGTGCCAGCAGTGTGCTAGCCCCCTACAATGAGCAGTTCTTC. Using reference TRBV2 and TRBJ2-1 for the parts outside the CDR3, the full variable domain is EPEVTQTPSHQVTQMGQEVILRCVPISNHLYFYWYRQILGQKVEFLVSFYNNEISEKSEIFDDQFSVERPDGSNFTLKIRSTKLEDSAMYFCASSVLAPYNEQFFGPGTRLTVL.

This sequence joins TRBV15 and TRBJ1-6, with D perhaps matching TRBD1 (6 bases). V lost 1 base, J lost 10 bases, and 14 bases lay in between. CDR3 length: 15 residues. Germline V lookup: CDR1 LNHNV, CDR2 YYDKDF (reference sequence). The CDR3 loop reads CATSRGGGSPSPLHF. The CDR3 DNA sequence: TGTGCCACCAGCAGAGGGGGGGGCTCACCCTCACCCCTCCACTTT.

The chain joins TRBV5-5 to TRBJ1-2, with D possibly TRBD1 on 5 matching bases. The V end lost 3 bases, the J end lost 7 bases, and 19 bases lay between the germline ends. CDR1 is SGHKS and CDR2 is YYEKEE in the germline V gene (reference sequence). The CDR3 extends over 15 amino acids. CDR3: CASSSLPQGGVGYTF. The CDR3 region has the DNA TGTGCCAGCAGCTCCCTCCCCCAGGGTGGGGTTGGCTACACCTTC. Full variable domain (outside the CDR3, taken from reference TRBV5-5 and TRBJ1-2): DAGVTQSPTHLIKTRGQQVTLRCSPISGHKSVSWYQQVLGQGPQFIFQYYEKEERGRGNFPDRFSARQFPNYSSELNVNALLLGDSALYLCASSSLPQGGVGYTFGSGTRLTVV.